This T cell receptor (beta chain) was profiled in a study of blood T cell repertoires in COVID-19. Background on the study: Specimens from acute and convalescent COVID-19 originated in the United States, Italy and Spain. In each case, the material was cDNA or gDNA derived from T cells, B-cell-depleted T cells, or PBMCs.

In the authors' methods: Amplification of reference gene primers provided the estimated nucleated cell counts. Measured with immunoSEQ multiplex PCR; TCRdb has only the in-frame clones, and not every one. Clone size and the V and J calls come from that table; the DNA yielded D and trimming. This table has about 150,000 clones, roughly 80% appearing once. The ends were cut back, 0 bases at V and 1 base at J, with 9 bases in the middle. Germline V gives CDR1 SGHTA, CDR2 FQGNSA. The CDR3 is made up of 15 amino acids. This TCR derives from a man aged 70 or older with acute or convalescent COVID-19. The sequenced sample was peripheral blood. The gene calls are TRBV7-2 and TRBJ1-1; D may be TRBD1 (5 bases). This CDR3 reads CASSLALDRNTEAFF. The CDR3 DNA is TGTGCCAGCAGCTTAGCCTTAGACAGGAACACTGAAGCTTTCTTT.